This T cell receptor beta chain was recovered during a study of blood T cell repertoires in COVID-19. Using immunoSEQ multiplex PCR, the repertoire was profiled, and TCRdb retains in-frame clones only, with some absent. Among 130,000 to 150,000 clones listed, under 85% were seen once. CDR1 is SGHVS and CDR2 is FQNEAQ in the germline V gene. The CDR3 spans 14 residues. V was shortened by 3 bases and J by 5 bases, with 10 bases between the two germline ends. Sequenced input: peripheral blood. This sequence originates from a man aged 50-59 years with active or convalescent COVID-19. The chain employs TRBV7-8 and TRBJ1-4; D unclear. The CDR3 nucleotides are TGTGCCAGCAGCTTCGAGGCAGTCAATGAAAAACTGTTTTTT. Translating gives CASSFEAVNEKLFF.